This TCR beta chain was recovered during a study of T cells after yellow fever vaccination. This clonotype has a handful of counts. Each CDR3 protein gets one entry after TCRdb re-called the 5' RACE reads with MiXCR. The sample contains around 600,000 distinct CDR3 sequences, approximately 13% of which appear only once. V lost 8 bases, J lost 8 bases, and 8 bases stayed unmatched. The CDR3 length is 14 residues. Germline CDR1 ENHRY, CDR2 SYGVKD. The origin of this receptor is a man aged 25-45 years who received the YFV17D yellow fever vaccine. The chain is built from TRBV10-3 and TRBJ2-1; 11 nucleotides agree with TRBD2. The sample consisted of PBMCs, taken on the day of the yellow fever booster vaccination. CDR3 loop: CAIGTGTSGYEQFF. The CDR3 nucleotides are TGTGCCATCGGGACCGGGACTAGCGGCTATGAGCAGTTCTTC.